This T cell receptor (beta chain) stems from a study of neurological immune-mediated disorders. Regarding the study as a whole: No expanded-clone CDR3 amino acid sequence recurred across subjects, suggesting private TCR-beta repertoires.

Germline V gene sequence: CDR1 LGHNA, CDR2 YSLEER. The CDR3 spans 15 residues. The V gene lost 0 bases and the J gene lost 3 bases, with 11 bases spanning the gap. PBMCs numbering 2 million and stored at -80 C yielded the unsorted libraries. This clonotype was detected ten times or more. Antigen unknown. The cDNA came from 5'RACE with 10-nucleotide random UMIs. Each CDR3 protein gets one entry after TCRdb re-called the 5' RACE reads with MiXCR. The profile shows approximately 30,000 distinct CDR3 sequences, roughly 21% of them singletons. V gene TRBV4-3 combines with J gene TRBJ1-2; D gene unclear. This TCR derives from a woman aged 60 to 75 in good health. The sequenced sample was PBMCs. CDR3: CASSQDRFGYYGYTF. CDR3 coding DNA: TGCGCCAGCAGCCAAGATCGATTCGGTTACTATGGCTACACCTTC.